Here is one T cell receptor beta chain with its context. The record originates from a study of siplizumab effects on memory and regulatory T cells. Assay used: immunoSEQ multiplex PCR; TCRdb lists only in-frame clones, some missing. The profile covers tens of thousands of clones, with about 90% appearing a single time and approximately 31% taken by the ten largest. The ends lost 4 bases at V and 0 bases at J; junction bases unmatched: 3. The germline gives CDR1 MNHEY, CDR2 SVGAGI. This CDR3 has 14 amino acids. This rearrangement joins TRBV6-5 to TRBJ2-7; 7 bases line up with TRBD1. This receptor was identified in a human donor in good health. Material: CD8+ T cells sorted from blood. Here the CDR3 DNA reads TGTGCCAGCAGTTCCCGGGACAGCTCCTACGAGCAGTACTTC. Translated: CASSSRDSSYEQYF.